The sequence of this T cell receptor beta chain was determined in a study of cytomegalovirus exposure and HLA in healthy donors (dated by TCRdb to the late 2010s). Background for the entire study: In an earlier analysis of roughly 500 of the donors, less than 350 Gb of sequence data and 90 million to 120 million unique TCR beta sequences from roughly 180 million T cells were reported. Approximately 330 gigabases of sequencing data and roughly 81 million unique TCR sequences made up an early release that covered nearly 650 HLA-typed donors. Of the roughly 400 genotyped donors, 65% to 90% fell in the genetic ancestry cluster associated with self-reported Caucasian donors. The study aimed to test whether signatures of past pathogen exposure could be identified by cataloging public T cell receptors. Using immunosequencing, the study profiled T cell repertoires from around 680 subjects and related those repertoires to cytomegalovirus serostatus. Along with the roughly 610-subject first cohort, a separate validation cohort of some 130 different subjects was used. To predict cytomegalovirus infection status, the study brought together high-throughput TCR immunosequencing, statistical association of individual TCRs with disease status, and machine learning. To study patterns of TCR occurrence, a later analysis re-analyzed previously published TCR beta repertoires from just over 650 donors and added high-resolution HLA genotyping. In the later analysis, no new phenotypic data were used to find candidate immune exposures; instead, reliance was placed on TCR beta sequences and their occurrence across donors. To decide whether each TCR beta V gene segment behaved as functional or pseudogenic, an earlier analysis of some 540 of the donors relied on high-throughput TCR beta sequencing. Donor age, sex, ethnicity and CMV serostatus were collected together with the repertoire data. Genome-wide SNP genotypes for about 55% of the roughly 670 donors were used in a later genetic analysis, which treated that subset as a discovery cohort. All discovery cohort repertoires had been generated using a single sequencing platform. HLA typing included class I and class II loci at four-digit resolution. Typing coverage varied by locus: about 620-640 donors for A, B, C, DRB1 and DQB1; 522 for DQA1; over 600 for DPA1; more than 450 for DPB1. Five DR-DQ haplotypes were handled as single units for association and clustering because linkage in the cohort was strong. Across some 400 genotyped donors of the cohort, an average of roughly 250,000 unique TCR beta nucleotide sequences per donor were sequenced, and roughly 17% of those sequences were non-productive. Beyond this particular receptor, the publication reports: According to a later analysis, most CMV-associated TCR beta chains appeared to be HLA-restricted, and the HLA associations seemed to be driven largely by CMV exposure. The classifier was reported to diagnose cytomegalovirus status with high specificity and sensitivity in both the original cohort and the validation cohort. V-gene and J-gene trimming of TCR beta chains was associated with a missense DCLRE1C variant in a later genetic analysis, and the association was replicated in an independent cohort. Some IMGT-functional V segments, including TRBV6-2 and TRBV6-3, could not be distinguished by the 87-base-pair reads and were therefore excluded. Around 16 rarely observed V segments, including chromosome 9 orphons, were excluded from the earlier analysis of a few hundred of the donors because counts were too low. When HLA alleles, especially DR and DQ, strongly co-occurred, attributing TCR associations to individual alleles was difficult. Because some donors lacked HLA typing at each locus, the association tests relied only on the typed subset. Roughly uniform sequencing depth across donors was assumed in presence/absence analyses, although this assumption may not hold. In vitro tests confirmed that three of the cytomegalovirus-associated TCR beta chains recognize cytomegalovirus antigens. Compared with the approximately 710-donor mean, donors in an Asian-associated ancestry cluster had fewer N-insertions in productive TCRs, according to a later genetic analysis. This cohort had only TCR beta chains sequenced, and the lack of alpha or paired-chain data limited which features could be detected. It was suggested by the authors that the approach could potentially be generalized to other disease states and immunological phenotypes. A later analysis found that TCR association rates varied across HLA loci, with DRB1 alleles showing the most associated TCRs and HLA-C alleles the fewest. A later analysis associated 16,951 TCR beta sequences with specific HLA alleles at a false discovery rate of 0.05. According to a later analysis, parvovirus B19, influenza, CMV and Epstein-Barr virus appeared linked to several top co-occurrence clusters. The study listed 150 to 200 TCR beta chains as associated with cytomegalovirus. For the cohort, immune exposure information was limited to CMV serostatus. Linkage disequilibrium might explain the correlated functional status among segregating V segments, but an unknown experimental factor could not be ruled out. While some public TCRs were present in many individuals, most TCR sequences turned up only very rarely across donors. An earlier analysis of around 600 of the donors showed that most TCR beta V segments appeared in productive rearrangements either about 87% or about 30% of the time, which broadly matched IMGT annotations. A later analysis found that HLA-associated TCR beta chains were more clonally expanded and had lower generation probabilities than equally common non-associated chains. A further reported finding was that TCR beta sequences accurately predicted the HLA-A and HLA-B alleles for most subjects in the first cohort. A cluster of highly shared sequence variants was judged likely to represent a technical artifact of the sequencing pipeline.

The CDR3, cysteine through phenylalanine, is 15 amino acids long. Solely the CDR3 DNA is kept, with 45 bases framed from the first base. Sequences LGHNA (CDR1) and YNFKEQ (CDR2) are obtained from the germline V gene. V drops 0 bases and J drops 2 bases, leaving 9 bases in between. Library preparation used the immunoSEQ multiplex PCR assay. For the multiplex PCR, a mixture combining 60 forward primers for TCR Vbeta segments and 13 reverse primers for TCR Jbeta segments was used. The CDR3 region of rearranged TCR beta genes was amplified from genomic DNA by a multiplex PCR assay. The Illumina HiSeq System was used to sequence the amplified TCR beta libraries as 87-base-pair reads. For the original study's pipeline: In a later analysis, tens of millions of unique TCR beta chains were counted across the approximately 640 repertoires, and roughly 11 million of these chains were shared by at least two donors. To remove PCR and sequencing errors, raw reads were error-corrected and collapsed into unique sequences using a nearest-neighbor algorithm that merged closely related sequences. CDR3 sequences were aligned to IMGT reference sequences to assign V, D and J gene segments. For a sequence to be retained, a match of at least six nucleotides was required to both a V gene segment and a J gene segment. A rearrangement counted as productive if the CDR3 had no stop codons and remained in frame with V and J, and every other rearrangement counted as non-productive. Following IMGT convention, CDR3 was defined as the stretch from the second conserved V-encoded cysteine up to the conserved J-encoded phenylalanine. Sequences without an unambiguous match to a single V gene segment were excluded from the earlier analysis of 500 to 700 of the donors. An earlier analysis of a few hundred of the donors classified V segments as functional when productive rearrangements were above 56.7% and as segregating when the standard deviation between donors was above 5%. To diagnose cytomegalovirus status from the catalog of TCR beta chain sequences, a statistical classification framework was built. A later analysis assigned V and J genes by comparing TCR nucleotide sequences with IMGT/GENE-DB human TR gene sequences. A later analysis assigned CDR3 sequences and most-parsimonious VDJ recombination scenarios with the TCRdist pipeline. In a later analysis, every TCR beta chain was defined by the combination of its CDR3 amino acid sequence and its V-gene family, and reads without a unique V-gene family were dropped. As a way to deal with suspected cross-contamination and a sequencing artifact, a later analysis dropped 592 nucleotide sequences that were highly shared and had low generation probability. A later analysis calculated a clonal expansion index for each public chain from normalized within-repertoire ranks of inferred template counts. In a later analysis, generation probabilities were computed with a VDJ recombination model fitted to out-of-frame rearrangements, and the resulting probabilities were checked against IGoR. Hypergeometric tests were used in a later analysis to score TCR-TCR, TCR-HLA and TCR-CMV co-occurrence, with a repertoire-size bias correction applied to the TCR pairs. In a later analysis, false discovery rates were estimated by permuting HLA or CMV assignments 20 times. In a later analysis, co-occurring TCRs were grouped using DBSCAN, with TCRdist sequence similarity added in when clustering inside HLA-allele-positive subsets. Co-occurrence clustering excluded repertoires with fewer than 30,000 or more than 120,000 public chains, plus five with anomalous nucleotide sharing. TCRdb holds this immuneACCESS table with in-frame rearrangements only. Some clones are missing; in checked studies, unresolved V genes explain under half, and the rest has no known cause. V and J calls and clone size are copied from that table; D and trimming were computed from the DNA. The sample table lists around 200,000 clones, about 81% of them with a count of one. The ten largest account for less than 3% of the sample.

In total, over 600 healthy bone marrow donors made up the cohort. All cohort members were sampled while nominally healthy, although unrecorded immune exposures were likely present. The donor tested CMV seronegative and was one of the 352 seronegative cohort members. A peripheral blood sample was collected from each donor, and TCR beta sequencing was performed on peripheral blood mononuclear cells. The Qiagen DNeasy Blood Extraction Kit was used to extract genomic DNA from the blood cell samples. On this clone: The antigen it binds to is not known. Per-base qualities were not stored, and no clone one base away is much larger.

Sequenced material: PBMCs. The source is a middle-aged woman in good health and CMV-seronegative. Recombination linked TRBV4-2 to TRBJ2-3; tentative D gene TRBD2, with 6 bases matching. The DNA sequence reads TGTGCCAGCAGCCAAGAACGGGAGCCCACAGATACGCAGTATTTT. This gives the protein CASSQEREPTDTQYF.